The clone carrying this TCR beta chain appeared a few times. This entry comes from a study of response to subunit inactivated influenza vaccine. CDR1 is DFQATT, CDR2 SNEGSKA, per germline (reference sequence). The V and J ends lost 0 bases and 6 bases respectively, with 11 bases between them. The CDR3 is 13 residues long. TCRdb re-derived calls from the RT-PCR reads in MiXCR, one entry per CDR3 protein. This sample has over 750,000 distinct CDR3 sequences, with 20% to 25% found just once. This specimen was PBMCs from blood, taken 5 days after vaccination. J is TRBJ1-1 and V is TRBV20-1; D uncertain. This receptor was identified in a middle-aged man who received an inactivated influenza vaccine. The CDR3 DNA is TGCAGTGCTAGAGATGTTGGGCAGCCTGAAGCTTTCTTT. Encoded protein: CSARDVGQPEAFF.